This TCR beta chain was sequenced during a study of memory CD4+ T cells and cytomegalovirus serostatus. Overall study context: Donors were healthy Belgian adults, 9 or 10 CMV seropositive and under 30 seronegative. Study results and caveats: CD4+ memory repertoires contained 67 of 164 reported CMV TCRbeta sequences.

Single viable CD3+CD4+CD8-CD45RO+ cells were sorted as the memory CD4+ T cells. Serostatus was set by detecting CMV pp150, pp28, p38, p52 IgG. In the original workflow: After removing out-of-frame reads, over 2 million distinct TCRbeta sequences remained. The data were produced by immunoSEQ multiplex PCR, yet TCRdb's version contains in-frame clones alone and is incomplete. D and trimming were read from the DNA, whereas the V and J calls and clone size are those reported in that table. The table shows approximately 56,000 clones, with 82% occurring only once. This clone showed up just once. The antigen remains unidentified. J lost 7 bases, V lost 6 bases, and 12 bases had no gene match. Germline CDR1 reads MDHEN; CDR2 reads SYDVKM. The CDR3 extends over 16 amino acids.

The chain is built from TRBV28 and TRBJ1-4, with 9 bases fitting TRBD1. The specimen sequenced was memory CD4+ T cells from blood. This TCR derives from an adult in good health and CMV-seronegative. CDR3 protein: CASSPGGGTGSEKLFF. DNA of the CDR3: TGTGCCAGCAGCCCCGGTGGGGGGACAGGGAGTGAAAAACTGTTTTTT.